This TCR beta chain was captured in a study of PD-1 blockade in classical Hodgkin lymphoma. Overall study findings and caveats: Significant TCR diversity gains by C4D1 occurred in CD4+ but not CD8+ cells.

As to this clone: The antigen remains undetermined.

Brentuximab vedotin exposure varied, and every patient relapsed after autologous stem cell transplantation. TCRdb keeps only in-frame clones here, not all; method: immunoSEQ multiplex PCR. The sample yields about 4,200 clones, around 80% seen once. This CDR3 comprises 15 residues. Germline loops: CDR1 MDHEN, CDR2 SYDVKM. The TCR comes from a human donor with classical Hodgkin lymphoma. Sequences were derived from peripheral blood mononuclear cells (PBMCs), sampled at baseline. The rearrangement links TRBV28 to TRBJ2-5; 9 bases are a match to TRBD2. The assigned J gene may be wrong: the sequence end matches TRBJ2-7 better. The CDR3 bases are TGTGCCAGCAGTTGGGGCCTAGCGGGAAAGGGCGAGCAGTACTTC. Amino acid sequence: CASSWGLAGKGEQYF.